This T cell receptor (beta chain) was identified during a study of T cells in women clearing cervical HPV infection. The repertoire was sequenced with immunoSEQ multiplex PCR; TCRdb's copy has only in-frame clones and lacks some. This table holds tens of thousands of clones. The CDR3 consists of 12 residues. With 6 bases clipped from V and 3 bases from J, the junction kept 5 bases outside the gene matches. Germline CDR1 is DFQATT and CDR2 is SNEGSKA (reference sequence). Worth noting for this clone: The CDR3 end is not reached by the read, which stops 3 residues before it; the germline J gene fills it in.

The sequenced sample consisted of blood buffy coat. The sequence came from a woman between 18 and 70 years old with a cervical HPV16 infection that either progressed to CIN3+ or cleared (not recorded which). The chain recombines TRBV20-1 with TRBJ2-7, with 7 bases identical to TRBD2. The CDR3 DNA, read in part, is TGCAGTGCCAGGACTAGGTTCTACGAG. Translated, it gives CSARTRFYE. The CDR3 in its entirety is CSARTRFYEQYF.